This paragraph reports one T cell receptor (beta chain). As originally analysed: Scientists estimated how many nucleated cells there were by amplifying reference gene primers. TCRdb keeps only in-frame clones here, not all; method: immunoSEQ multiplex PCR. Clonal size and the V and J genes are those of that table, whereas D and trimming came from the DNA. The sample carries 60,000 to 75,000 clones, about nine tenths recorded once. This sample is drawn from a study of blood T cell repertoires in COVID-19. The wider study: Samples taken during acute and convalescent COVID-19 were collected in the United States, Italy and Spain.

This CDR3 comprises 17 residues. V lost 8 bases, J lost 1 base, and 16 bases stayed unmatched. Germline-derived CDR1 and CDR2 are SNHLY and FYNNEI. The sequencing input was peripheral blood. This sequence joins TRBV2 and TRBJ1-2; 7 bases are shared with TRBD1. The clonotype was recovered from a human donor in a cohort sampled during active COVID-19. CDR3 bases: TGTGCCAGCGAGGGGCGGACAGGTCCAACCGATAACTATGGCTACACCTTC. Its translation: CASEGRTGPTDNYGYTF.